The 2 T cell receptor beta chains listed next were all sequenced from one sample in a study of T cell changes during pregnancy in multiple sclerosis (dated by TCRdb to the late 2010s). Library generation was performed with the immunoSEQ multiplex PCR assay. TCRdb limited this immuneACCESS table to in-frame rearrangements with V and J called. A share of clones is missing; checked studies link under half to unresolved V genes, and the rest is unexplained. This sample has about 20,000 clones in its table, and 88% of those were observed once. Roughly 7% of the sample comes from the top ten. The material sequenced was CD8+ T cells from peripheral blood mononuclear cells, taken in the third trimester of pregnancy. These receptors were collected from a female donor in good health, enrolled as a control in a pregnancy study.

CDR3 sequence: CATGLAGPEQFF. The CDR3 DNA reads as TGTGCCACAGGACTAGCGGGGCCTGAGCAGTTCTTC. The rearrangement links TRBV13 to TRBJ2-1; 12 bases align to TRBD2. The germline V gene encodes CDR1 PRHDT and CDR2 FYEKMQ (reference sequence). The ends lost 10 bases at V and 9 bases at J; junction bases unmatched: 4. This CDR3 comprises 12 residues. The entire variable domain, with the rest obtained from reference TRBV13 and TRBJ2-1, is as follows: AAGVIQSPRHLIKEKRETATLKCYPIPRHDTVYWYQQGPGQDPQFLISFYEKMQSDKGSIPDRFSAQQFSDYHSELNMSSLELGDSALYFCATGLAGPEQFFGPGTRLTVL.

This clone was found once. CDR3 region: CASSEGGAVTYEQYF. For the CDR3, the DNA is TGTGCCAGCAGTGAAGGGGGCGCGGTAACCTACGAGCAGTACTTC. The V call is TRBV5-5, the J call TRBJ2-7; TRBD1 matches at 7 bases. The ends lost 5 bases at V and 2 bases at J; junction bases unmatched: 10. The CDR3 sequence is 15 residues long. Germline V gene data show CDR1 as SGHKS and CDR2 as YYEKEE (reference sequence).